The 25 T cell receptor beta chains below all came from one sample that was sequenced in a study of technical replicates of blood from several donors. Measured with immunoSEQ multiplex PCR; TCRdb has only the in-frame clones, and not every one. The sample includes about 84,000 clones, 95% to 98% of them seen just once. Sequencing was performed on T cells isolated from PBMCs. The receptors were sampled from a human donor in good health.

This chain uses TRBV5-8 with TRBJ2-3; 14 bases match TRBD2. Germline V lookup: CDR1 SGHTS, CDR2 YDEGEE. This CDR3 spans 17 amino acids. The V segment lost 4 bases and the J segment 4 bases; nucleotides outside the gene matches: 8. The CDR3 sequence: CASSLGTSGSLADTQYF. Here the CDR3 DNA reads TGTGCCAGCAGCCTGGGGACTAGCGGGAGTCTGGCAGATACGCAGTATTTT.

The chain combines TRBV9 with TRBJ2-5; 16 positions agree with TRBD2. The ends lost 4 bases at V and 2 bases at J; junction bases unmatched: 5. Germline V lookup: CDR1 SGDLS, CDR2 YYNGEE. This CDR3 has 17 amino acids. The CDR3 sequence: CASSSGLAGGLQETQYF. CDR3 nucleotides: TGTGCCAGCAGCTCGGGACTAGCGGGGGGGCTACAAGAGACCCAGTACTTC.

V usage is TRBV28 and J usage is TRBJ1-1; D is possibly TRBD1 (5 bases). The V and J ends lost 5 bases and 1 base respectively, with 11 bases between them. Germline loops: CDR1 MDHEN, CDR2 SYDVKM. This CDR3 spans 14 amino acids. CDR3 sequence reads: CASSLRGANTEAFF. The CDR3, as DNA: TGTGCCAGCAGTCTAAGGGGCGCGAACACTGAAGCTTTCTTT.

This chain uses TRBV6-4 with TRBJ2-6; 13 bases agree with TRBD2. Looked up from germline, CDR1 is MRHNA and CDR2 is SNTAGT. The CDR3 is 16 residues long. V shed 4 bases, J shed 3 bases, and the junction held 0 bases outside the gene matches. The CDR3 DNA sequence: TGTGCCAGCAGTGGGACTAGCGGGGGTGGGGCCAACGTCCTGACTTTC. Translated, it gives CASSGTSGGGANVLTF.

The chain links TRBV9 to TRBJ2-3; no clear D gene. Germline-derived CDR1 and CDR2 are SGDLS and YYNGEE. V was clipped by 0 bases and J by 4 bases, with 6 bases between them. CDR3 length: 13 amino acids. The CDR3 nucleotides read TGTGCCAGCAGCGTAGCTACCGCAGATACGCAGTATTTT. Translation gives CASSVATADTQYF. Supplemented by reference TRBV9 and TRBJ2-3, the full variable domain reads DSGVTQTPKHLITATGQRVTLRCSPRSGDLSVYWYQQSLDQGLQFLIQYYNGEERAKGNILERFSAQQFPDLHSELNLSSLELGDSALYFCASSVATADTQYFGPGTRLTVL.

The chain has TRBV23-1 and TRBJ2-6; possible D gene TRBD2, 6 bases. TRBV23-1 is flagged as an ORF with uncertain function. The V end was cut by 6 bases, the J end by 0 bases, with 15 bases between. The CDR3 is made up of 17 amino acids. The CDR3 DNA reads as TGCGCCAGCAGGATTAGCGGACTGTGCTCTGGGGCCAACGTCCTGACTTTC. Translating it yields CASRISGLCSGANVLTF.

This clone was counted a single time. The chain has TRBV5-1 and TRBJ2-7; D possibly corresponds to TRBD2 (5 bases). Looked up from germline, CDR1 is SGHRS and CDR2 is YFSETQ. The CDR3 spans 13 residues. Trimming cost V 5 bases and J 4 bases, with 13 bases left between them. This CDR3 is CASSFLGLYEQYF. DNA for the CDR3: TGCGCCAGCAGTTTTTTAGGACTTTACGAGCAGTACTTC.

CDR3 residues: CASSVGSGDYEQYF. In DNA form, the CDR3 reads TGTGCCAGCAGCGTAGGTAGCGGGGACTACGAGCAGTACTTC. The chain has TRBV9 and TRBJ2-5, with 8 bases fitting TRBD2. The J call is doubtful: the DNA matches TRBJ2-7 better. CDR1 SGDLS and CDR2 YYNGEE come from the germline V gene. CDR3 length: 14 residues.

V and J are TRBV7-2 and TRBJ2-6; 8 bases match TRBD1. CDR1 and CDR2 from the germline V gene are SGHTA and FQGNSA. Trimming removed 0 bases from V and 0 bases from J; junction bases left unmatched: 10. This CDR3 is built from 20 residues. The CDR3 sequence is CASSLAPGDRRYSGANVLTF. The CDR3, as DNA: TGTGCCAGCAGCTTAGCACCCGGGGACAGGCGATACTCTGGGGCCAACGTCCTGACTTTC.

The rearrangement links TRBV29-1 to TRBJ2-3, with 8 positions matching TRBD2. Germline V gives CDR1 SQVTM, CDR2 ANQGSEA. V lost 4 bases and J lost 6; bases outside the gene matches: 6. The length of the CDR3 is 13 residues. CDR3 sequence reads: CSVGSSGSDTQYF. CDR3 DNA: TGCAGCGTTGGCTCAAGCGGGAGCGATACGCAGTATTTT.

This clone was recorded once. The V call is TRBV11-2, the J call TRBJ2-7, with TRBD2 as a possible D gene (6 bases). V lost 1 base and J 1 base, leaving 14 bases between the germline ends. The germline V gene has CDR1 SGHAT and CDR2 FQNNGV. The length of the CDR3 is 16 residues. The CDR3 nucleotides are TGTGCCAGCAGCTTAGGGACTAACGGGTTGTCCTACGAGCAGTACTTC. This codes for CASSLGTNGLSYEQYF.

CDR3 nucleotides: TGCGCCAGCAGCTTGGAGGACAGCTACGAGCAGTACTTC. It is translated as CASSLEDSYEQYF. The chain carries TRBV5-1 and TRBJ2-7, with a weak D call TRBD1 (6 bases). The CDR3 is 13 amino acids. Germline V CDR1 and CDR2: SGHRS, YFSETQ. The V and J ends lost 0 bases and 3 bases respectively, with 7 bases between them.

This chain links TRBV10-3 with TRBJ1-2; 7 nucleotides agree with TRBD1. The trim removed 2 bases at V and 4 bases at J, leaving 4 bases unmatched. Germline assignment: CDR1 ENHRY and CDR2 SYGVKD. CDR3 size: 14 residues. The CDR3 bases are TGTGCCATCAGTGAGACAGGGGTTGGCTATGGCTACACCTTC. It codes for CAISETGVGYGYTF.

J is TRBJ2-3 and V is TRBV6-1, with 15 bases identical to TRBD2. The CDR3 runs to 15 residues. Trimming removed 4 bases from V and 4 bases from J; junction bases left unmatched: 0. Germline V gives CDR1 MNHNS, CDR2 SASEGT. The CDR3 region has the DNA TGTGCCAGCAGTGGGACTAGCGGGGGGGCAGATACGCAGTATTTT. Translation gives CASSGTSGGADTQYF.

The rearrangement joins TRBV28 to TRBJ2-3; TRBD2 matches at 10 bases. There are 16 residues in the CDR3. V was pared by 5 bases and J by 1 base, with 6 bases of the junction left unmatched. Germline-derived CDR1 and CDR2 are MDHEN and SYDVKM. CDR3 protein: CASSSGRAYRTDTQYF. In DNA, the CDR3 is TGTGCCAGCAGTAGCGGGAGGGCCTACCGCACAGATACGCAGTATTTT.

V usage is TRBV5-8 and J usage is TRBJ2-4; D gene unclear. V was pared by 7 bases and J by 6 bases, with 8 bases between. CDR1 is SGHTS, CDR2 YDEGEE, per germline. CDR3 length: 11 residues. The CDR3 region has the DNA TGTGCCAGCTCCGGTCGAAACATTCAGTACTTC. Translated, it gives CASSGRNIQYF.

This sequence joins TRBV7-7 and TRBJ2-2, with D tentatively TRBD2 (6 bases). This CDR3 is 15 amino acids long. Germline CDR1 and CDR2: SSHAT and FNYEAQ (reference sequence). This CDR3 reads CASQRVQENTGELFF. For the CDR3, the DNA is TGTGCTAGCCAGCGGGTGCAGGAAAACACCGGGGAGCTGTTTTTT.

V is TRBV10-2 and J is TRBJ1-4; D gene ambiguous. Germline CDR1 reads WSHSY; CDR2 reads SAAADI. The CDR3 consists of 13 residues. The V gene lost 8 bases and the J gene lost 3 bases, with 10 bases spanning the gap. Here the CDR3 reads CASVGRANEKLFF. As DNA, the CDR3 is TGCGCCAGCGTCGGGCGGGCTAATGAAAAACTGTTTTTT.

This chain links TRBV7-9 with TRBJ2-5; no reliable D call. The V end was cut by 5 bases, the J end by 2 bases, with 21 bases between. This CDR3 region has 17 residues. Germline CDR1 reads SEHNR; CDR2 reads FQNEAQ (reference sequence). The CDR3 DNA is TGTGCCAGCAGCACAATGATCCCAATGGTCCGACAAGAGACCCAGTACTTC. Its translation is CASSTMIPMVRQETQYF.

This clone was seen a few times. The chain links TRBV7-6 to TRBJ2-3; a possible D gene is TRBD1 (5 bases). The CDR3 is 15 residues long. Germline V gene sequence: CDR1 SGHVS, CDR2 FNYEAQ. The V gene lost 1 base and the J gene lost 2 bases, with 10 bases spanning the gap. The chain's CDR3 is CASSLESTATDTQYF. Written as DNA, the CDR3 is TGTGCCAGCAGCTTAGAGTCGACAGCCACAGATACGCAGTATTTT.

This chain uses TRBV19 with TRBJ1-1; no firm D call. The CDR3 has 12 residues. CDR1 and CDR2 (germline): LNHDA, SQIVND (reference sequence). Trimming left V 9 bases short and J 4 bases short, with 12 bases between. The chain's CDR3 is CASGSPSTEAFF. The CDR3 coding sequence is TGTGCCAGCGGTAGTCCAAGCACTGAAGCTTTCTTT.

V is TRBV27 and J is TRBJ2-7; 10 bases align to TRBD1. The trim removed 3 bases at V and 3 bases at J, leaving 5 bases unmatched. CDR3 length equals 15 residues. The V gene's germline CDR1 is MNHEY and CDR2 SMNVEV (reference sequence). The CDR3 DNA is TGTGCCAGCAGTTTTGGGACAGGGGTTAGCTACGAGCAGTACTTC. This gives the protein CASSFGTGVSYEQYF.

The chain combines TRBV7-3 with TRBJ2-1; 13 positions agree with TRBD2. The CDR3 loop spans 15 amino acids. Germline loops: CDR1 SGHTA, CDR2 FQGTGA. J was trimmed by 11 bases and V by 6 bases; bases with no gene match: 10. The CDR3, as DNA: TGTGCCAGCAGTTCCGGGACTAGCGGGGTCCTCAAGCAGTTCTTC. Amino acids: CASSSGTSGVLKQFF.

DNA for the CDR3: TGTGCCAGCAGTGAAGCGAATGGGGAACAGGGTGCGAATTCACCCCTCCACTTT. Translated, it gives CASSEANGEQGANSPLHF. The V call is TRBV2, the J call TRBJ1-6, with D possibly matching TRBD1 (6 bases). CDR1 and CDR2 (germline): SNHLY, FYNNEI. V lost 0 bases and J lost 7, with 19 bases in between. This CDR3 has 18 amino acids.

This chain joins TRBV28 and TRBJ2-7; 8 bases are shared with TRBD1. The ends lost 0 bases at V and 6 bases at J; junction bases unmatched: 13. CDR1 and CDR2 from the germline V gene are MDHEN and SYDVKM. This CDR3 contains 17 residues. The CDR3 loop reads CASSLWPRTGLIREQYF. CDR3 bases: TGTGCCAGCAGTTTATGGCCCAGGACAGGGCTCATCCGCGAGCAGTACTTC.